Listed below are T cell receptor beta chains from one sample, sequenced in a study of blood T cell repertoires in COVID-19. Method: immunoSEQ multiplex PCR; TCRdb's copy keeps in-frame clones and lacks some. The table lists 300,000 to 400,000 clones, 85% to 90% of them singletons, with more than 0.9% in the top ten. Sequenced: PBMCs or T cells enriched from blood (not recorded which). Every receptor here comes from a woman aged 25 to 39 with acute COVID-19. Each CDR3 is given with its conserved first and last residue. The D gene is left open where the match is weak. Size is stated for part of the rows, as once, few or many counts, or as a class when the clone is expanded.

len: 14; d_gene: TRBD1; v_gene: TRBV6-5; j_gene: TRBJ1-1; abundance: -; CDR3aa: CATQRGLAFGEAFF; CDR3nt: TGTGCCACCCAAAGGGGGCTCGCCTTTGGTGAAGCTTTCTTT
len: 13; d_gene: -; v_gene: TRBV19; j_gene: TRBJ2-7; abundance: -; CDR3aa: CASSIWVSGEQYF; CDR3nt: TGTGCCAGTAGTATCTGGGTTTCAGGCGAGCAGTACTTC
len: 15; d_gene: TRBD1; v_gene: TRBV19; j_gene: TRBJ1-1; abundance: -; CDR3aa: CASSPRDRAIAEAFF; CDR3nt: TGTGCCAGTAGTCCCAGGGACAGGGCCATCGCTGAAGCTTTCTTT
len: 12; d_gene: TRBD1; v_gene: TRBV2; j_gene: TRBJ1-2; abundance: -; CDR3aa: CAGQGDNYGYTF; CDR3nt: TGTGCCGGACAGGGGGATAACTATGGCTACACCTTC
len: 14; d_gene: TRBD1; v_gene: TRBV29-1; j_gene: TRBJ1-1; abundance: once; CDR3aa: CSVTLGGRDREAFF; CDR3nt: TGCAGCGTCACTTTGGGAGGCCGGGACAGGGAAGCTTTCTTT
len: 13; d_gene: -; v_gene: TRBV19; j_gene: TRBJ1-5; abundance: -; CDR3aa: CASSISRDQPQHF; CDR3nt: TGTGCCAGTAGCATATCCAGGGATCAGCCCCAGCATTTT
len: 16; d_gene: TRBD1; v_gene: TRBV5-1; j_gene: TRBJ2-3; abundance: -; CDR3aa: CASSLYDRGVADTQYF; CDR3nt: TGCGCCAGCAGCTTGTATGACAGGGGGGTTGCAGATACGCAGTATTTT
len: 15; d_gene: -; v_gene: TRBV5-1; j_gene: TRBJ1-4; abundance: -; CDR3aa: CASSLEGGSFEKLFF; CDR3nt: TGCGCCAGCAGCTTGGAAGGTGGGAGTTTTGAAAAACTGTTTTTT
len: 15; d_gene: TRBD1; v_gene: TRBV11-2; j_gene: TRBJ2-7; abundance: -; CDR3aa: CASSLEGTVYYEQYF; CDR3nt: TGTGCCAGCAGCTTAGAAGGGACAGTATACTACGAGCAGTACTTC
len: 13; d_gene: -; v_gene: TRBV19; j_gene: TRBJ1-3; abundance: -; CDR3aa: CASSQGRGNTIYF; CDR3nt: TGTGCCAGTAGTCAGGGCAGAGGAAACACCATATATTTT
len: 15; d_gene: -; v_gene: TRBV5-1; j_gene: TRBJ1-6; abundance: -; CDR3aa: CASPKRVDYNSPLHF; CDR3nt: TGCGCCAGCCCGAAGCGGGTCGATTATAATTCACCCCTCCACTTT
len: 15; d_gene: TRBD1; v_gene: TRBV7-3; j_gene: TRBJ1-6; abundance: -; CDR3aa: CASSLSRTGASPLHF; CDR3nt: TGTGCCAGCAGCTTATCTAGGACAGGGGCCTCACCCCTCCACTTT